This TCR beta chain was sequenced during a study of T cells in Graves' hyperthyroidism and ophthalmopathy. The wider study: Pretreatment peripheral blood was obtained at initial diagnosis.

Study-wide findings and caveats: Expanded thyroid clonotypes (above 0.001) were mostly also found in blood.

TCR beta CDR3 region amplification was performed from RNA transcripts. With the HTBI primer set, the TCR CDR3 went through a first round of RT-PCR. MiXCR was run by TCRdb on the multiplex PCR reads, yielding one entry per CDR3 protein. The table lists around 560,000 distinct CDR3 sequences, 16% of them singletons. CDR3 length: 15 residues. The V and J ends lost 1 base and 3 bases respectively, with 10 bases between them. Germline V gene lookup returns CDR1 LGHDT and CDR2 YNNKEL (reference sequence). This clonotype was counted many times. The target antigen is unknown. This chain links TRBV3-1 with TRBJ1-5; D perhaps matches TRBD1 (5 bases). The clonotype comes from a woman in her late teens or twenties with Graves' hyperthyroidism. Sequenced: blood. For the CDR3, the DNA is TGTGCCAGCAGCCAAGGCAGGGCTTTCAATCAGCCCCAGCATTTT. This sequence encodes CASSQGRAFNQPQHF.